The present entry profiles one T cell receptor beta chain with its context. The antigen remains undetermined. The V and J ends lost 0 bases and 7 bases respectively, with 16 bases between them. The CDR3 contains 15 residues. This sample is part of a study of cytomegalovirus exposure and HLA in healthy donors. Whole-study findings and limits: Earlier analysis yielded a pattern in which most TCR beta V segments were productive about 90% or about 30% of the time. There were some public TCRs occurring in many donors, but most TCR sequences were rare.

It was with 60 Vbeta and 13 Jbeta primers that the PCR ran. The method was immunoSEQ multiplex PCR; TCRdb's version includes in-frame clones alone and lacks a portion of them. The sample has 200,000 to 250,000 clones, about 84% seen once; the top ten hold 1% to 1.5%. Sequenced: PBMCs. This clonotype originated in a human donor in good health. J is TRBJ1-2 and V is TRBV5-3; a weak D match, TRBD1 (5 bases). TRBV5-3 is labeled an ORF, and its function is uncertain. DNA of the CDR3: TGTGCCAGAAGCTTGGGTGGTGGCAGGGTGGGTGGCTACACCTTC. Its protein product is CARSLGGGRVGGYTF.